This T cell receptor beta chain was observed in a study of blood T cell repertoires in COVID-19. Overall study: COVID-19 samples from acute and convalescent phases originated in the United States, Italy and Spain. PBMCs, B-cell-depleted T cells, or T cells were the source of the cDNA or gDNA that made up the material.

The germline V gene encodes CDR1 SGHDT and CDR2 YYEEEE. The CDR3 has 15 residues. With V trimmed by 4 bases and J by 13 bases, 15 bases remained unmatched. Original handling: It was from reference gene primer amplification that nucleated cell counts were estimated. The data were produced by immunoSEQ multiplex PCR, yet TCRdb's version contains in-frame clones alone and is incomplete. Clone size and the V and J calls come from that table; the DNA yielded D and trimming. The repertoire includes 80,000 or so clones, almost 85% of them detected once, and 12% sits in the top ten. The source material was peripheral blood. The sequence derives from a man aged 80 or over with acute or convalescent COVID-19. The V gene is TRBV5-6, the J gene TRBJ2-1, with 9 bases matching TRBD2. CDR3 in DNA: TGTGCCAGCAGCCCGCCGGGACTAGCAGGGGTCGGTCAGTTCTTC. This codes for CASSPPGLAGVGQFF. The full variable domain, completed using reference TRBV5-6 and TRBJ2-1, is DAGVTQSPTHLIKTRGQQVTLRCSPKSGHDTVSWYQQALGQGPQFIFQYYEEEERQRGNFPDRFSGHQFPNYSSELNVNALLLGDSALYLCASSPPGLAGVGQFFGPGTRLTVL.